The next 8 T cell receptor beta chains were all read from a single sample in a study of blood T cells in healthy people across ages. A second PCR, run for about 6 to 11 cycles, used a sample-barcoded 5' primer plus a J-beta primer mix. TCRdb recomputed calls from the 5' RACE reads with MiXCR, one row per CDR3 protein. The sample carries hundreds of thousands of distinct CDR3 sequences, roughly 21% recorded once. Material for sequencing was blood. The origin of the receptors is a man aged 65-85 years in good health.

This chain uses TRBV6-4 with TRBJ2-1, with a possible D match to TRBD1 (6 bases). Trimming stripped 6 bases from V and 15 bases from J, with 21 bases between. Germline values: CDR1 MRHNA, CDR2 SNTAGT. CDR3 length: 13 residues. The CDR3 reads CASSSSFQGQRFF. DNA for the CDR3: TGTGCCAGCAGCAGTTCGTTTCAGGGGCAGCGGTTCTTC.

This clonotype was seen only a few times. The V call is TRBV3-1, the J call TRBJ2-5; TRBD1 is a possible D gene (6 bases). TRBJ2-1 explains the end of the DNA better; the J call may be wrong. The CDR3 extends over 13 amino acids. Germline-derived CDR1 and CDR2 are LGHDT and YNNKEL (reference sequence). This chain's CDR3 is CASGGSVGNEQFF. Written as DNA, the CDR3 is TGTGCCAGCGGGGGCTCCGTGGGGAATGAGCAGTTCTTC.

This clonotype was recorded a few times. This chain connects TRBV20-1 to TRBJ2-5; a weak D match, TRBD1 (5 bases). Germline CDR1 and CDR2: DFQATT and SNEGSKA (reference sequence). The germline V and J ends were trimmed by 4 bases and 1 base, with 7 bases remaining between them. This CDR3 spans 12 amino acids. The CDR3 bases are TGCAGTGCTATGCAGGGCCAAGAGACCCAGTACTTC. It is translated as CSAMQGQETQYF.

This clonotype was observed many times. The gene calls are TRBV2 and TRBJ1-4, with D unclear. V was clipped by 6 bases and J by 7 bases, with 6 bases between them. This CDR3 is built from 11 residues. From germline, CDR1 is SNHLY and CDR2 FYNNEI. The CDR3 protein is CASSAAEKLFF. The CDR3 bases are TGTGCCAGCAGCGCCGCTGAAAAACTGTTTTTT.

This clonotype was found a few times. The J gene is TRBJ1-5, the V gene TRBV20-1, with 10 bases identical to TRBD1. V lost 6 bases, J lost 5 bases, and 7 bases stayed unmatched. The CDR3 is made up of 14 amino acids. Per germline, CDR1 DFQATT and CDR2 SNEGSKA (reference sequence). CDR3 coding DNA: TGCAGTGCAGCCGGGACAGGGGTTGATCAGCCCCAGCATTTT. This sequence encodes CSAAGTGVDQPQHF.

This clonotype has only a few counts. The chain uses TRBV6-6 and TRBJ1-3; D is uncertain. This CDR3 region has 10 residues. Germline V gives CDR1 MNHNY, CDR2 SVGAGI (reference sequence). The ends were cut back, 5 bases at V and 7 bases at J, with 3 bases in the middle. DNA for the CDR3: TGTGCCAGCAGTCAGAACACCATATATTTT. The encoded protein is CASSQNTIYF.

This clonotype was counted many times. The rearrangement joins TRBV28 to TRBJ2-5, with a possible D match to TRBD2 (6 bases). The CDR3 runs to 15 residues. Germline V CDR1 and CDR2: MDHEN, SYDVKM. V lost 4 bases and J lost 1, with 13 bases in between. CDR3 in amino acids: CASSSPPRGQETQYF. CDR3 sequence (DNA): TGTGCCAGCAGTTCCCCCCCGCGGGGCCAAGAGACCCAGTACTTC.

The chain links TRBV2 to TRBJ2-5; 8 positions match TRBD2. From germline, CDR1 is SNHLY and CDR2 FYNNEI. V was clipped by 5 bases and J by 5 bases; unmatched bases: 19. This CDR3 has 18 residues. The CDR3 DNA is TGTGCCAGCAGTCGAGCAGGGACTAGTGTTATGGGGGGGGAGACCCAGTACTTC. Amino acids: CASSRAGTSVMGGETQYF.